This T cell receptor beta chain is drawn from a study of T cells in Graves' hyperthyroidism and ophthalmopathy. With a duration under 2 months, the hyperthyroidism was newly diagnosed in patients aged 18 to 65. Diagnosis relied on clinical symptoms, serum thyroxine and TRAb, thyroid ultrasound and orbital computed tomography. Findings of the study overall: Most thyroid clonotypes expanded above 0.001 appeared in blood too. Median prediction lead before ophthalmopathy onset was about 6.7 months with the model.

The source material, RNA transcripts, was used to amplify TCR beta CDR3 regions. TCR CDR3 regions were first amplified by RT-PCR with HTBI primers. TCRdb independently ran MiXCR on the multiplex PCR reads; one entry per CDR3 protein. The table records 550,000 to 800,000 distinct CDR3 sequences, about 15% of them present only once. The V gene lost 4 bases and the J gene lost 4 bases, with 16 bases spanning the gap. The CDR3 sequence is 14 residues long. The germline gives CDR1 DFQATT, CDR2 SNEGSKA (reference sequence). This clonotype was seen many times. Its antigen is unknown. Material for sequencing was blood. The TCR originated in a man younger than 35 with Graves' hyperthyroidism. The chain employs TRBV20-1 and TRBJ2-5; a weak D match, TRBD2 (7 bases). As DNA, the CDR3 is TGCAGTGCTATAAGGGGGGGCAGGGGAGAGACCCAGTACTTC. This encodes CSAIRGGRGETQYF.